Included here is one T cell receptor (beta chain) sequence, with context. Its antigen is unknown. Germline V gives CDR1 SNHLY, CDR2 FYNNEI. Trimming shortened V by 8 bases and J by 6 bases, and 20 bases separated the two germline ends. The CDR3 length is 14 residues. The sample is drawn from a study of untreated major depressive disorder. Study results and caveats: Depressed patients' CD4+ T cells carried increased TRBV05-01 (Vbeta 5.1) usage versus control CD4+ T cells.

Controls never had mood disorders and self-rated depressive symptoms at 5 or less. Measured with immunoSEQ multiplex PCR; TCRdb has only the in-frame clones, and not every one. The sample contains 15,000 to 25,000 clones, over 65% of which appear only once. Source material: CD4+ T cells from PBMCs. This TCR was recovered from a woman between 25 and 40 years old in good health. The V and J genes are TRBV2 and TRBJ2-7; weak D call: TRBD2 (6 bases). The CDR3 nucleotides read TGTGCCAGCTCTTGGGGCGGGATTTTCTCCGAGCAGTACTTC. Translated, it gives CASSWGGIFSEQYF.